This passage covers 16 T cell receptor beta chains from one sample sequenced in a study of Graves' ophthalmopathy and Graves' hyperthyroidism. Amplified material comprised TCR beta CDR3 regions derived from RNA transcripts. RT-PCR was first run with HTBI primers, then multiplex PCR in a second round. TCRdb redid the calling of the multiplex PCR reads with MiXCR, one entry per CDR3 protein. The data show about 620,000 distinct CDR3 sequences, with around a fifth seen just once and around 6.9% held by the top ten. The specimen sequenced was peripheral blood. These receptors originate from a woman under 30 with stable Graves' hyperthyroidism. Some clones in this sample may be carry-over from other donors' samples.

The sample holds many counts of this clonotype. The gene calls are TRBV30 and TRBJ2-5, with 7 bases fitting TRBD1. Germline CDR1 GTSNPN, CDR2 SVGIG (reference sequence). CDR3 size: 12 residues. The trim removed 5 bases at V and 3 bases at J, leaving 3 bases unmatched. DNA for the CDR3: TGTGCCTGGGCCGACAGGGAAGAGACCCAGTACTTC. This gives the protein CAWADREETQYF.

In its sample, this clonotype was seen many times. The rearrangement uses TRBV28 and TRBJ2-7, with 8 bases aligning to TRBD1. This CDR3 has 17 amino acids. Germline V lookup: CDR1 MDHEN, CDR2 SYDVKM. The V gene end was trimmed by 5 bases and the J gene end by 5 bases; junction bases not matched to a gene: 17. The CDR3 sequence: CASSVIGTGGIRNEQYF. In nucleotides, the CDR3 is TGTGCCAGCAGTGTTATCGGGACAGGCGGGATCCGGAACGAGCAGTACTTC.

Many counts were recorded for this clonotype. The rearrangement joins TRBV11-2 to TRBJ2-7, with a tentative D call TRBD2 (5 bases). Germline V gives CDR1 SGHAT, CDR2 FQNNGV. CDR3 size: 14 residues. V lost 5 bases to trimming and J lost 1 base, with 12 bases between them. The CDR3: CASSPLRGSYEQYF. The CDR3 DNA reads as TGTGCCAGCAGCCCCCTCAGAGGGTCCTACGAGCAGTACTTC.

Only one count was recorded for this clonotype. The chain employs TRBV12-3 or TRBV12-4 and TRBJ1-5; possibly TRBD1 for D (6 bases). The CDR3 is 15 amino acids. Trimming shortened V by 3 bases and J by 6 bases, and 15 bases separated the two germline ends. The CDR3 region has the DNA TGTGCCAGCAGTTTCCGGGACAACAGGGTTCAGCCCCAGCATTTT. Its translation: CASSFRDNRVQPQHF.

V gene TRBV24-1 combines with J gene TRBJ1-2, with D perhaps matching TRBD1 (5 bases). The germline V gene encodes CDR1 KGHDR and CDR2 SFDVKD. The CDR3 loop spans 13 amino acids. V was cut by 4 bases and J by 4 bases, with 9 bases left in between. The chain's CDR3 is CATSEHTGYGYTF. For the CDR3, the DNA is TGTGCCACCAGTGAGCACACAGGCTATGGCTACACCTTC.

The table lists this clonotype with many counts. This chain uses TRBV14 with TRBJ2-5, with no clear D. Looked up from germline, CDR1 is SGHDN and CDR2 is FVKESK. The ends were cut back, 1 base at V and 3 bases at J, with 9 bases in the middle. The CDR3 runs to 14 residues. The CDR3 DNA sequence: TGTGCCAGCAGCCAAGGGGCAAGGGAAGAGACCCAGTACTTC. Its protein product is CASSQGAREETQYF. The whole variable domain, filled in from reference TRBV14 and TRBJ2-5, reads EAGVTQFPSHSVIEKGQTVTLRCDPISGHDNLYWYRRVMGKEIKFLLHFVKESKQDESGMPNNRFLAERTGGTYSTLKVQPAELEDSGVYFCASSQGAREETQYFGPGTRLLVL.

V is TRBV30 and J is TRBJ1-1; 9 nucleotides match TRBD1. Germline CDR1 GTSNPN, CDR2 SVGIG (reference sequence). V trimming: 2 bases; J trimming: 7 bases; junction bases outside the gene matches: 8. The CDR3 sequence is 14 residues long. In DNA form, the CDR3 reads TGTGCCTGGAGTCCCGGGACAGGGTTGGGTGAAGCTTTCTTT. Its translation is CAWSPGTGLGEAFF.

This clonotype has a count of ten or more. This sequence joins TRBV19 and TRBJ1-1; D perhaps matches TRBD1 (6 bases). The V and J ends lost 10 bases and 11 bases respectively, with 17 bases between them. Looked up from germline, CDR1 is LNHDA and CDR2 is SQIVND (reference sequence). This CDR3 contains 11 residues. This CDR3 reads CATDGTGRAFF. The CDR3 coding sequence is TGTGCCACCGACGGAACAGGGCGGGCTTTCTTT.

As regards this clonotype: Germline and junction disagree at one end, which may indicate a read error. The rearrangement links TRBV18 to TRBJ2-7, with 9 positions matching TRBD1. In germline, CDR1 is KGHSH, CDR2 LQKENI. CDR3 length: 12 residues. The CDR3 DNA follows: TGTGCCAGCTCACCGGATGGACAGGGGTACGCCTTC. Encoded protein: CASSPDGQGYAF.

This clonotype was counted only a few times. CDR3 loop: CASSRPGQLNTEAFF. The CDR3, as DNA: TGCGCCAGCAGCCGTCCGGGACAGTTGAACACTGAAGCTTTCTTT. This chain uses TRBV4-1 with TRBJ1-1; TRBD1 matches 7 bases. The CDR3 is 15 residues long. In germline, CDR1 is MGHRA, CDR2 YSYEKL. The V gene end was trimmed by 4 bases and the J gene end by 0 bases; junction bases not matched to a gene: 5.

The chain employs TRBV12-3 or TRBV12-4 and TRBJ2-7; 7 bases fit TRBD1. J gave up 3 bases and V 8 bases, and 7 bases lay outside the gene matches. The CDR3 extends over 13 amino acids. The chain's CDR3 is CASGDRDNYEQYF. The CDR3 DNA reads TGTGCCAGCGGAGACAGGGACAACTACGAGCAGTACTTC.

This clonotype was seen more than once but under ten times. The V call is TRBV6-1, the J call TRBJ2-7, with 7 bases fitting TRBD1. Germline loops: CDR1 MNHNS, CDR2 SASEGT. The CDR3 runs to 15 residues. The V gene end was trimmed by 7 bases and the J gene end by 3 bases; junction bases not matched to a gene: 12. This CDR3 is CASTTRTGPIYEQYF. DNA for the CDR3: TGTGCCAGCACCACTCGGACAGGCCCCATCTACGAGCAGTACTTC.

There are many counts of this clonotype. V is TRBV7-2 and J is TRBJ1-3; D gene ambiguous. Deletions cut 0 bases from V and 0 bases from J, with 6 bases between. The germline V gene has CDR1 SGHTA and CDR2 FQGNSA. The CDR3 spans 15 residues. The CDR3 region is CASSLARYSGNTIYF. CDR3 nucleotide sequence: TGTGCCAGCAGCTTAGCCCGGTACTCTGGAAACACCATATATTTT.

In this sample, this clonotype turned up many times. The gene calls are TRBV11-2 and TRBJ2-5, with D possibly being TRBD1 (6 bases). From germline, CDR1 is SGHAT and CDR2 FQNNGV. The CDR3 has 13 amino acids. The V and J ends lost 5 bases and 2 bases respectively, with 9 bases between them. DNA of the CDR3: TGTGCCAGCAGCAGAGACAGGCAAGAGACCCAGTACTTC. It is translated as CASSRDRQETQYF.

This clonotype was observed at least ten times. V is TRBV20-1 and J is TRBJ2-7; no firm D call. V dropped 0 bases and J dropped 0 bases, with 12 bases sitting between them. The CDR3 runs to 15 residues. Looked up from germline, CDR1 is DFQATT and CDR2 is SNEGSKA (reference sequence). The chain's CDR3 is CSARDPGRSSYEQYF. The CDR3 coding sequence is TGCAGTGCTAGAGATCCAGGCCGAAGCTCCTACGAGCAGTACTTC.

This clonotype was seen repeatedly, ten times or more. CDR3 DNA sequence: TGTGCCACCCTTGTTGGTGCAGCCACCGGGGAGCTGTTTTTT. This sequence encodes CATLVGAATGELFF. This chain joins TRBV6-1 and TRBJ2-2; D call uncertain. The CDR3 is 14 residues long. Trimming removed 10 bases at V and 4 bases at J, with 16 bases between. The germline V gene encodes CDR1 MNHNS and CDR2 SASEGT.